The 16 T cell receptor beta chains given below trace back to one sample, sequenced in a study of cytomegalovirus exposure and HLA in healthy donors. Using immunoSEQ multiplex PCR, the repertoire was profiled, and TCRdb retains in-frame clones only, with some absent. The sample holds under 250,000 clones; 83% are singletons and the top ten take roughly 5.4%. Sample: PBMCs. The receptor source for this set is a woman under 30 in good health and CMV-seronegative.

To note about this clone: The junction differs from germline at one of its ends, possibly a read error. The gene calls are TRBV5-1 and TRBJ2-7; TRBD1 agrees at 8 bases. Germline loops: CDR1 SGHRS, CDR2 YFSETQ. This CDR3 spans 15 amino acids. The CDR3 reads CASSLEGDRSSEQYF. The CDR3 nucleotides are TGCGCCAGCAGCTTGGAGGGGGACAGGTCCTCCGAGCAGTACTTC.

This clone was detected once. The rearrangement links TRBV28 to TRBJ1-2; D remains ambiguous. Per germline, CDR1 MDHEN and CDR2 SYDVKM. CDR3 length equals 12 residues. V was cut by 3 bases and J by 8 bases, with 10 bases left in between. This CDR3 reads CASSFVLYGYTF. The CDR3 DNA reads TGTGCCAGCAGTTTTGTTCTATACGGCTACACCTTC.

CDR3 sequence: CATSSDSLLMNTEAFF. For the CDR3, the DNA is TGTGCCACCAGCAGCGACAGTCTCCTCATGAACACTGAAGCTTTCTTT. This chain connects TRBV15 to TRBJ1-1, with D perhaps TRBD1 (5 bases). This CDR3 contains 16 residues. Trimming took 3 bases from V and 0 from J, leaving 14 bases between them. Germline CDR1 is LNHNV and CDR2 is YYDKDF (reference sequence).

Only one count was recorded for this clone. This rearrangement joins TRBV11-2 to TRBJ1-2; D not resolved. V dropped 5 bases and J dropped 2 bases, with 6 bases sitting between them. The germline gives CDR1 SGHAT, CDR2 FQNNGV. This CDR3 is 12 amino acids long. The CDR3 DNA follows: TGTGCCAGCAGCAGATACAACTATGGCTACACCTTC. Translating it yields CASSRYNYGYTF. The entire variable domain, with the rest obtained from reference TRBV11-2 and TRBJ1-2, is as follows: EAGVAQSPRYKIIEKRQSVAFWCNPISGHATLYWYQQILGQGPKLLIQFQNNGVVDDSQLPKDRFSAERLKGVDSTLKIQPAKLEDSAVYLCASSRYNYGYTFGSGTRLTVV.

The gene calls are TRBV7-8 and TRBJ2-7; the match to TRBD1 covers 9 bases. The CDR3 spans 15 residues. Looked up from germline, CDR1 is SGHVS and CDR2 is FQNEAQ. V lost 5 bases to trimming and J lost 5 bases; unmatched junction nucleotides: 10. Here the CDR3 reads CASSLGRDRAHEQYF. The CDR3 DNA reads as TGTGCCAGCAGCCTAGGGCGGGACAGGGCCCACGAGCAGTACTTC.

This clone was seen a few times. The J gene is TRBJ1-6, the V gene TRBV6-5; TRBD1 is a possible D gene (5 bases). The V end was cut by 8 bases, the J end by 4 bases, with 9 bases between. CDR3 length equals 13 residues. Germline V gene lookup returns CDR1 MNHEY and CDR2 SVGAGI. CDR3 coding DNA: TGTGCCAGCTGCCAGGGTTATAATTCACCCCTCCACTTT. Its translation: CASCQGYNSPLHF.

This rearrangement joins TRBV6-4 to TRBJ1-1, with D maybe TRBD1 (6 bases). Per germline, CDR1 MRHNA and CDR2 SNTAGT. The CDR3 extends over 14 amino acids. V was pared by 5 bases and J by 7 bases, with 17 bases between. The CDR3 loop is CASSRPVLTGEAFF. The CDR3 coding sequence is TGTGCCAGCAGTCGACCGGTATTGACAGGTGAAGCTTTCTTT.

CDR3 region: CASSLTGSSGNTIYF. The CDR3 DNA follows: TGTGCCAGCAGTCTGACAGGGAGCTCTGGAAACACCATATATTTT. The chain combines TRBV27 with TRBJ1-3; TRBD1 matches 7 bases. The length of the CDR3 is 15 residues. Per germline, CDR1 MNHEY and CDR2 SMNVEV (reference sequence). Trimming removed 5 bases from V and 0 bases from J; junction bases left unmatched: 4.

The rearrangement joins TRBV30 to TRBJ2-5; D is uncertain. Per germline, CDR1 GTSNPN and CDR2 SVGIG (reference sequence). V was clipped by 0 bases and J by 0 bases, with 5 bases between them. The CDR3 extends over 13 amino acids. The CDR3 region has the DNA TGTGCCTGGAGTGTAGCATACCAAGAGACCCAGTACTTC. It yields the protein CAWSVAYQETQYF.

The V call is TRBV28, the J call TRBJ2-2; possibly TRBD1 for D (5 bases). From germline, CDR1 is MDHEN and CDR2 SYDVKM. The CDR3 has 14 amino acids. V lost 5 bases and J 6 bases, leaving 13 bases between the germline ends. As DNA, the CDR3 is TGTGCCAGCAGTCCCTTTGGGGCATCCGGGGAGCTGTTTTTT. Its translation is CASSPFGASGELFF.

The chain combines TRBV5-4 with TRBJ2-1; possible D gene TRBD2, 5 bases. Germline CDR1 is SGHNT and CDR2 is YYREEE (reference sequence). CDR3 length equals 14 residues. V was cut by 4 bases and J by 9 bases, with 17 bases left in between. The CDR3 region is CASSIRAAPSEQFF. In nucleotides, the CDR3 is TGTGCCAGCAGCATCCGAGCGGCGCCGAGTGAGCAGTTCTTC.

The chain carries TRBV7-3 and TRBJ2-1; a weak D match, TRBD2 (6 bases). V gave up 0 bases and J gave up 1 base, with 7 bases separating them. Germline CDR1 is SGHTA and CDR2 is FQGTGA. The CDR3 spans 15 residues. Written as DNA, the CDR3 is TGTGCCAGCAGCTTAACGCGGGATTCCTACAATGAGCAGTTCTTC. Translation gives CASSLTRDSYNEQFF.

This clone turned up a few times. This sequence joins TRBV27 and TRBJ2-7; TRBD1 agrees at 9 bases. This CDR3 is 13 amino acids long. Germline V gene data show CDR1 as MNHEY and CDR2 as SMNVEV (reference sequence). With V trimmed by 8 bases and J by 3 bases, 5 bases remained unmatched. CDR3 sequence: CASSRTGDYEQYF. In DNA form, the CDR3 reads TGTGCCAGCTCCCGGACAGGGGACTACGAGCAGTACTTC.

This rearrangement joins TRBV11-3 to TRBJ2-5; weak D call: TRBD1 (7 bases). The CDR3 sequence is 13 residues long. V was clipped by 1 base and J by 7 bases, with 10 bases between them. The germline V gene encodes CDR1 SGHNT and CDR2 YENEEA. CDR3 in amino acids: CASSLVQGGTQYF. The DNA of the CDR3 is TGTGCCAGCAGCTTAGTCCAGGGGGGGACCCAGTACTTC.

The chain has TRBV9 and TRBJ1-1; 8 positions match TRBD1. The CDR3 has 15 amino acids. Looked up from germline, CDR1 is SGDLS and CDR2 is YYNGEE. The ends lost 4 bases at V and 1 base at J; junction bases unmatched: 6. CDR3 DNA sequence: TGTGCCAGCAGCCCTCTCGGACAGGGGAACACTGAAGCTTTCTTT. Amino acids: CASSPLGQGNTEAFF. The full variable domain, completed using reference TRBV9 and TRBJ1-1, is DSGVTQTPKHLITATGQRVTLRCSPRSGDLSVYWYQQSLDQGLQFLIQYYNGEERAKGNILERFSAQQFPDLHSELNLSSLELGDSALYFCASSPLGQGNTEAFFGQGTRLTVV.

The rearrangement joins TRBV27 to TRBJ1-5; D not certain. V was cut by 5 bases and J by 6 bases, with 8 bases left in between. CDR3 length: 12 residues. From germline, CDR1 is MNHEY and CDR2 SMNVEV (reference sequence). The CDR3 reads CASSVFGQPQHF. DNA for the CDR3: TGTGCCAGCAGTGTATTTGGTCAGCCCCAGCATTTT.